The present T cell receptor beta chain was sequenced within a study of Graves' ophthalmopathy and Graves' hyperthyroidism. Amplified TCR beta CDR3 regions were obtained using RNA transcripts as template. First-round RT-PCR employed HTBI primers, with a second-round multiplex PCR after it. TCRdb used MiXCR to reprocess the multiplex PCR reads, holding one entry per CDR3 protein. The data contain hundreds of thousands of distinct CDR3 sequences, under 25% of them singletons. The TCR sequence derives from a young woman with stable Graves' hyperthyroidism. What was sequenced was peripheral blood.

CDR3 amino acids: CAISGDRGTGELFF. The DNA of the CDR3 is TGTGCCATCAGTGGGGACAGGGGGACCGGGGAGCTGTTTTTT. The chain links TRBV10-3 to TRBJ2-2, with TRBD1 matching 11 bases. V shed 4 bases, J shed 5 bases, and the junction held 0 bases outside the gene matches. CDR3 length: 14 residues. Germline CDR1 and CDR2: ENHRY and SYGVKD.